This TCR beta chain was documented in a study of blood T cell repertoires in COVID-19. Assay used: immunoSEQ multiplex PCR; TCRdb lists only in-frame clones, some missing. Of roughly 340,000 clones detected, around 91% appear once; the ten largest clones hold 2.5% to 4%. Trimming removed 0 bases from V and 7 bases from J, with 18 bases in between. Germline values: CDR1 LNHNV, CDR2 YYDKDF (reference sequence). The CDR3 consists of 17 residues. The count of this clone is one. The TCR comes from a woman younger than 35 who had recovered from COVID-19. V is TRBV15 and J is TRBJ2-2; TRBD2 is a possible D gene (5 bases). The material sequenced was peripheral blood. CDR3 DNA sequence: TGTGCCACCAGCAGAGATGGGGTGTCGGGGTATGGCGGGGAGCTGTTTTTT. Amino acid sequence: CATSRDGVSGYGGELFF. Using reference TRBV15 and TRBJ2-2 for the parts outside the CDR3, the full variable domain is DAMVIQNPRYQVTQFGKPVTLSCSQTLNHNVMYWYQQKSSQAPKLLFHYYDKDFNNEADTPDNFQSRRPNTSFCFLDIRSPGLGDTAMYLCATSRDGVSGYGGELFFGEGSRLTVL.